Below, one T cell receptor (beta chain) is given with its context. This clonotype was counted between two and nine times. Its binding antigen is unknown. Nothing much larger sits one base from this clone, and base qualities are not available. To prepare the library, 5' RACE was applied. TCRdb lists the instrument as Illumina HiSeq 2500. A second PCR of about 6 to 11 cycles was run with a J-beta primer mix and a sample-barcoded 5' primer. A unique molecular identifier was introduced onto each TCR beta cDNA molecule by a template-switch 5' adaptor carrying 12 random nucleotides. Each sample yielded at least 3 million CDR3-containing paired-end reads. First-strand cDNA was synthesized from all RNA with the Mint cDNA synthesis kit, primed by a TRBC-specific oligonucleotide. Following uracil-DNA glycosylase treatment, all cDNA underwent a first 18-cycle PCR with the universal primers M1SS and BC2_uni_R. In the authors' own workflow: For normalization, 1 million high-quality reads, each with a distinct molecular identifier, were randomly selected from each sample. Instead of being binned into consensus sequences, reads with shared molecular identifiers were discarded. CDR3 identification, clonotype clustering and error correction used MiTCR with a Q25 quality threshold and the strictest error-elimination algorithm. Lower-bound total TCR beta diversity was estimated with a nonparametric unseen species model using Euler transformation. In TCRdb, the public reads were trimmed at Q25 with fastp and aligned with MiXCR, with productive beta chains retained. Merged by CDR3 protein, the rows form single entries marked with the most common genes and DNA. The V and J calls shown here were made by TCRdb, not taken from the authors' results. In all, the sample holds over 700,000 distinct CDR3 sequences, and 53% of those were seen once. Roughly two fifths of the sample goes to the ten largest clones.

The data belong to a study of blood T cells in healthy people across ages (dated by TCRdb to about 2015). About the full investigation: Template switching captured roughly one uniquely barcoded TCR beta cDNA molecule per two T cells in model experiments. Age-related changes in TCR beta repertoire diversity were measured in the study by deep sequencing normalized with unique cDNA molecular identifiers. The donors were split into four age groups: young (average 16 years), middle-aged (39), aged (roughly 68) and long-lived (over 75). To avoid experimental bias, donors of different ages were randomly spread across the sequencing lanes. Two additional independent replicas of 1 million unique cDNA reads from the same blood draw were analyzed for two donors (one aged 18 to 30 and one aged 80 or older).

V is clipped by 0 bases and J by 11 bases, and the sequence between their germline boundaries is 16 bases long. Inclusive of the bounding cysteine and phenylalanine, the CDR3 is 14 residues long. Only the CDR3 region is kept as DNA, spanning 42 bases read in frame from base 1. General study outcomes and caveats: Estimates of total diversity from one million sequenced T cells were regarded as lower bounds and underestimates. Conclusive comparison of naive and antigen-experienced compartments was prevented by the profiling of bulk unsorted PBMCs. Observed TCR beta diversity per million T cells fell roughly linearly with age, and a significant reduction was already apparent by age about 43. Compared with the aged group, the long-lived group had more naive CD4+ T cells, fewer expanded clones and increased TCR diversity, a pattern suggesting age selection. The percentage of naive T cells measured by flow cytometry correlated strongly with observed TCR beta diversity. The CMV infection status of donors was not known, potentially confounding age-related changes in expanded clonotypes.

The 39 donors, aged about 6 to 100 years, were systemically healthy Caucasian individuals from Russia. Each donor gave approximately 9.3 milliliters of peripheral blood, collected into EDTA-treated Vacutainer tubes. Ficoll-Paque density-gradient centrifugation was used to isolate PBMCs, with at least 7 million per sample. Total RNA, at least 6 micrograms per sample, was extracted from PBMCs with Trizol reagent. For every donor, an aliquot of PBMCs went through flow cytometry to measure the percentages of naive CD45RAhigh/CD27high T cells. The chain is assembled from TRBV12-3 or TRBV12-4 and TRBJ2-5; the D gene remains uncertain. Sequenced sample: blood. This sequence originates from an elderly man in good health. The CDR3 has the sequence CASSLAGGYNEQYF. The nucleotide sequence is TGTGCCAGCAGTTTAGCGGGCGGATACAATGAGCAGTACTTC.